A selection of T cell receptor beta chains follows, all from one sample in a study of T-cell reconstitution after alpha-beta-depleted transplantation in children. Via MiXCR, TCRdb re-called the PCR reads, giving one row per CDR3 protein. The sample includes about 610,000 distinct CDR3 sequences, roughly a tenth seen only once; the top ten take less than 5%. Material: PBMCs from the stem cell graft donor, obtained from the stem cell graft. Source of these receptors: a human donor who donated a stem cell graft to a child with acute myeloid leukemia. Both conserved end residues are part of each CDR3. D genes are given only for firm matches. Clone size is stated in some rows and not others, as once, few, many or a class when expanded.

j_gene | len | d_gene | abundance | v_gene | CDR3nt | CDR3aa
TRBJ2-4 | 13 | - | many | TRBV6-1 | TGTGCCACCCTCCCAAGTGGGGCGGCCATTCAGTACTTC | CATLPSGAAIQYF
TRBJ2-1 | 14 | - | - | TRBV19 | TGTGCCAGTAGGGAAGGGCTTTTGAACAATGAGCAGTTCTTC | CASREGLLNNEQFF
TRBJ1-1 | 13 | - | - | TRBV20-1 | TGCAGTGCTAGGAAGGGGATGAACACTGAAGCTTTCTTT | CSARKGMNTEAFF
TRBJ1-2 | 15 | TRBD1 | many | TRBV6-1 | TGTGCCAGCAGGGAATCGGGACAGACTAACTATGGCTACACCTTC | CASRESGQTNYGYTF
TRBJ2-1 | 14 | TRBD2 | - | TRBV2 | TGTGCCAGCAGTGGCCGACTAGCAGCAAATGAGCAGTTCTTC | CASSGRLAANEQFF
TRBJ2-7 | 12 | - | few | TRBV27 | TGTGCCAGCAGTTTAATGGGGCACGAGCAGTACTTC | CASSLMGHEQYF
TRBJ2-1 | 15 | TRBD2 | - | TRBV9 | TGTGCCAGCAGCGTAAAGGCTAGCGGGAGAGGGGAGCAGTTCTTC | CASSVKASGRGEQFF
TRBJ2-2 | 15 | TRBD1 | many | TRBV7-8 | TGTGCCAGCAGCTCAATCATACAGGGGGGCGGGGAGCTGTTTTTT | CASSSIIQGGGELFF
TRBJ2-5 | 16 | - | few | TRBV4-3 | TGCGCCAGCAGCCCTGGAGAGCGAGGGTGGGGGGAGACCCAGTACTTC | CASSPGERGWGETQYF
TRBJ2-7 | 11 | - | once | TRBV28 | TGTGCCAGCAGTCCCTTTACGAAGCAGTACTTC | CASSPFTKQYF
TRBJ2-5 | 18 | TRBD1 | few | TRBV6-2/TRBV6-3 | TGTGCCAGCAGTTACTCTTCTGCCGGGACAGGGAGTCGAGAGACCCAGTACTTC | CASSYSSAGTGSRETQYF
TRBJ1-4 | 17 | - | - | TRBV12-3/TRBV12-4 | TGTGCCAGCAGCCAAGGCTTGGGACACTCGATAAATGAAAAACTGTTTTTT | CASSQGLGHSINEKLFF
TRBJ2-1 | 15 | - | few | TRBV15 | TGTGCCACCAGCCCTAGAGGGACTGTTAACAATGAGCAGTTCTTC | CATSPRGTVNNEQFF
TRBJ1-2 | 15 | - | - | TRBV4-3 | TGCGCCAGCAGCCAAGCGATCCGGGGTTTTGGTGGCTACACCTTC | CASSQAIRGFGGYTF